This T cell receptor (beta chain) appears in the sequencing data of a study of T cell repertoires in cytomegalovirus infection. About the study: Shared public TCR beta signatures pointed to both CMV infection and a matching HLA type. Points from the study as a whole: Within the response measured ex vivo, HLA-C-restricted CMV-specific TCR beta clonotypes were dominant.

From germline, CDR1 is LNHDA and CDR2 SQIVND (reference sequence). The CDR3 totals 14 residues. V gave up 3 bases and J gave up 8 bases, with 16 bases separating them. TCRdb re-derived calls from the reads in MiXCR, one entry per CDR3 protein. The repertoire holds about 830,000 distinct CDR3 sequences, with about 33% as singletons. Concerning this clonotype: Its antigen is unidentified.

Sequencing used cultured CD8+ T cells from PBMCs, obtained from culture after CMV antigen stimulation. This chain connects TRBV19 to TRBJ1-2, with D perhaps TRBD1 (5 bases). This TCR was sampled from a human donor in good health (CMV status not recorded). Some clones in this sample may be carry-over from other donors' samples. The CDR3 nucleotides read TGTGCCAGTAGTATCGCTTCCAGGGCGGAAGGCTACACCTTC. Its translation is CASSIASRAEGYTF.